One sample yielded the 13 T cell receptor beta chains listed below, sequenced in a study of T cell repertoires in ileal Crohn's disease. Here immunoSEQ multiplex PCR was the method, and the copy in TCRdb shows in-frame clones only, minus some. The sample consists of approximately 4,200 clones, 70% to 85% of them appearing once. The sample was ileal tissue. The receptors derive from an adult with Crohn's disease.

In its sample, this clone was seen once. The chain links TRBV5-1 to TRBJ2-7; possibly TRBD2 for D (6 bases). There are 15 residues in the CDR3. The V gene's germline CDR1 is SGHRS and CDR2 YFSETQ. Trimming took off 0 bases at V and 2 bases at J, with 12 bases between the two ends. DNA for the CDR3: TGCGCCAGCAGCTTGGGTGGGACTGGAACCTACGAGCAGTACTTC. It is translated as CASSLGGTGTYEQYF. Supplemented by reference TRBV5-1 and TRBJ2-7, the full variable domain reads KAGVTQTPRYLIKTRGQQVTLSCSPISGHRSVSWYQQTPGQGLQFLFEYFSETQRNKGNFPGRFSGRQFSNSRSEMNVSTLELGDSALYLCASSLGGTGTYEQYFGPGTRLTVT.

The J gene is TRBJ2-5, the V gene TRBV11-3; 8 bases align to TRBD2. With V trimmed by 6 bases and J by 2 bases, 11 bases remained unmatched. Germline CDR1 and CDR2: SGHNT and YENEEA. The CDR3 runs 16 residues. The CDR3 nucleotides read TGTGCCAGCAGAATCGGAAGCGGGAGCCGGCAAGAGACCCAGTACTTC. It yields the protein CASRIGSGSRQETQYF.

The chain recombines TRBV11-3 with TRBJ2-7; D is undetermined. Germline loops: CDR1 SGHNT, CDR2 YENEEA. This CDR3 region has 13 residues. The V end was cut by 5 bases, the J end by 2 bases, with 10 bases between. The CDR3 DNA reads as TGTGCCAGCAGCCCTCGCCGCGCCTACGAGCAGTACTTC. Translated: CASSPRRAYEQYF.

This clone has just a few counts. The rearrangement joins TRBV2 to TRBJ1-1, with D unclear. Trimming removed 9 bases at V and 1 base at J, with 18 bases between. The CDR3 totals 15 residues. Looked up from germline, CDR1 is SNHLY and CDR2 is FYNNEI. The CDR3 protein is CASGLGGLGNTEAFF. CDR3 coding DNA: TGTGCCAGTGGCCTTGGAGGCCTGGGGAACACTGAAGCTTTCTTT.

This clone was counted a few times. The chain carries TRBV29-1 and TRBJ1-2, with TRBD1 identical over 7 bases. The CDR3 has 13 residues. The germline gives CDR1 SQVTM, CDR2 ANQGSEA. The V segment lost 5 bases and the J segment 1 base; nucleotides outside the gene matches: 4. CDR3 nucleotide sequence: TGCAGCGTTCGGCAGGGGGGTAACTATGGCTACACCTTC. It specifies CSVRQGGNYGYTF.

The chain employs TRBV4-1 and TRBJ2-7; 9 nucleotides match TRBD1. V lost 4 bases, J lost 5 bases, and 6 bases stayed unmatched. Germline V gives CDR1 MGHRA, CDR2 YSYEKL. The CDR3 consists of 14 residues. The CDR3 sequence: CASSRGTGTHEQYF. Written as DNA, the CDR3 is TGCGCCAGCAGCCGCGGGACAGGGACCCACGAGCAGTACTTC.

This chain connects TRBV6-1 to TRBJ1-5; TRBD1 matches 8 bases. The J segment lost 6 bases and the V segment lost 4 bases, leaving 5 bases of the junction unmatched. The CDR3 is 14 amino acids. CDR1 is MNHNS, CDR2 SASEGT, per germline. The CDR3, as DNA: TGTGCCAGCAGTGCCTCAGGGGGCCCTCAGCCCCAGCATTTT. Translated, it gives CASSASGGPQPQHF.

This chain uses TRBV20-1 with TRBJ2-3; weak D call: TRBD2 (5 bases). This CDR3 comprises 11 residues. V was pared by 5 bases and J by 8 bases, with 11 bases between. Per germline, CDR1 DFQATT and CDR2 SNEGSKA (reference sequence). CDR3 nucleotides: TGCAGTGCTCCCCGGACTGGTACGCAGTATTTT. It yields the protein CSAPRTGTQYF.

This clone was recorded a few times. CDR3 residues: CAGQGGRTEKLFF. CDR3 coding DNA: TGTGCCGGGCAAGGGGGAAGGACGGAAAAACTGTTTTTT. The chain combines TRBV6-1 with TRBJ1-4; TRBD1 is a possible D gene (6 bases). The V gene lost 11 bases and the J gene lost 8 bases, with 18 bases spanning the gap. Per germline, CDR1 MNHNS and CDR2 SASEGT. The length of the CDR3 is 13 residues.

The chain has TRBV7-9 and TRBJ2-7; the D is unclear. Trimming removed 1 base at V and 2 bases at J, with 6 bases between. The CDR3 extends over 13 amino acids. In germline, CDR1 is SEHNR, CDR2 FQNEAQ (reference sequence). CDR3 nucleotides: TGTGCCAGCAGCTTAGGCAGCGCCTACGAGCAGTACTTC. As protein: CASSLGSAYEQYF.

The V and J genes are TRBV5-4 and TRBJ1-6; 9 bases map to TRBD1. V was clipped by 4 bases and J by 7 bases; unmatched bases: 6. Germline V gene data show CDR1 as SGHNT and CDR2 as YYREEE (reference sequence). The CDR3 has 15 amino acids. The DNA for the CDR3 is TGTGCCAGCAGCACGGGGACAGGGATGAATTCACCCCTCCACTTT. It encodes CASSTGTGMNSPLHF. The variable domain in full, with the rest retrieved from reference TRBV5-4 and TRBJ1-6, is ETGVTQSPTHLIKTRGQQVTLRCSSQSGHNTVSWYQQALGQGPQFIFQYYREEENGRGNFPPRFSGLQFPNYSSELNVNALELDDSALYLCASSTGTGMNSPLHFGNGTRLTVT.

The CDR3 region is CASSTRSQNYGYTF. CDR3 in DNA: TGTGCCAGCAGCACCCGGAGCCAAAACTATGGCTACACCTTC. The J gene is TRBJ1-2, the V gene TRBV9; D unclear. Germline assignment: CDR1 SGDLS and CDR2 YYNGEE. The CDR3 runs to 14 residues. Trimming removed 4 bases from V and 2 bases from J, with 12 bases in between.

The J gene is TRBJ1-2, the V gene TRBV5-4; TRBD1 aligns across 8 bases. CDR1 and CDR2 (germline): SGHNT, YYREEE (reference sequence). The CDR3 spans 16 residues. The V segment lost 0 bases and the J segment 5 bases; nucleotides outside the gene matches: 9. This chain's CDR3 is CASSLVGQGLTYGYTF. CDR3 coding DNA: TGTGCCAGCAGCTTGGTAGGACAGGGATTAACGTATGGCTACACCTTC.